Listed here are 29 T cell receptor beta chains from one sample, sequenced in a study of T cell responses to AZD1222 COVID-19 vaccine. Method: immunoSEQ multiplex PCR; TCRdb's copy keeps in-frame clones and lacks some. Seen here are some 200,000 clones, under 95% observed once, and the top ten hold more than 0.75%. The input for sequencing was peripheral blood, taken on day 0 of AZD1222 vaccination. These receptors all come from an adult in good health.

The chain has TRBV6-1 and TRBJ2-7, with unresolved D. V was shortened by 2 bases and J by 4 bases, with 0 bases between the two germline ends. The CDR3 is made up of 10 amino acids. Germline V gene lookup returns CDR1 MNHNS and CDR2 SASEGT. Written as DNA, the CDR3 is TGTGCCAGCAGTGAATACGAGCAGTACTTC. This sequence encodes CASSEYEQYF.

The chain is built from TRBV28 and TRBJ2-7; D is ambiguous. Trimming took 6 bases from V and 1 from J, leaving 10 bases between them. The germline gives CDR1 MDHEN, CDR2 SYDVKM. The CDR3 loop spans 13 amino acids. The CDR3 nucleotides read TGTGCCAGCAGCAATTATGAATCCTACGAGCAGTACTTC. It specifies CASSNYESYEQYF.

The genes are TRBV2 and TRBJ1-6; maybe TRBD1 (6 bases). This CDR3 comprises 13 residues. Germline V gene sequence: CDR1 SNHLY, CDR2 FYNNEI. V was clipped by 10 bases and J by 4 bases, with 11 bases between them. The CDR3 DNA follows: TGTGCCACCTACAGGGAGTATAATTCACCCCTCCACTTT. The encoded protein is CATYREYNSPLHF.

The genes are TRBV29-1 and TRBJ2-7; D tentatively reads TRBD1 or TRBD2 (5 bases each). The CDR3 contains 14 residues. The V gene's germline CDR1 is SQVTM and CDR2 ANQGSEA. V was pared by 2 bases and J by 7 bases, with 18 bases between. CDR3 region: CSVETGRRLSEQYF. The CDR3 region has the DNA TGCAGCGTTGAAACGGGACGACGCCTTTCGGAGCAGTACTTC.

V is TRBV7-9 and J is TRBJ1-4; D is unclear. The CDR3 is 12 amino acids. Germline loops: CDR1 SEHNR, CDR2 FQNEAQ (reference sequence). The germline V and J ends were trimmed by 2 bases and 8 bases, with 6 bases remaining between them. As DNA, the CDR3 is TGTGCCAGCAGCTTAATGTCGGAAAAACTGTTTTTT. This gives the protein CASSLMSEKLFF.

The V gene is TRBV9, the J gene TRBJ2-1; D perhaps matches TRBD2 (5 bases). The CDR3 consists of 16 residues. From germline, CDR1 is SGDLS and CDR2 YYNGEE. V dropped 2 bases and J dropped 0 bases, with 12 bases sitting between them. The CDR3 here is CASSVDLANSYNEQFF. In DNA, the CDR3 is TGTGCCAGCAGCGTCGATCTAGCCAACTCCTACAATGAGCAGTTCTTC. Full variable domain (missing parts from reference TRBV9 and TRBJ2-1): DSGVTQTPKHLITATGQRVTLRCSPRSGDLSVYWYQQSLDQGLQFLIQYYNGEERAKGNILERFSAQQFPDLHSELNLSSLELGDSALYFCASSVDLANSYNEQFFGPGTRLTVL.

This chain connects TRBV2 to TRBJ2-3; no definite D call. V gave up 6 bases and J gave up 0 bases, with 7 bases separating them. Germline V gives CDR1 SNHLY, CDR2 FYNNEI. The length of the CDR3 is 13 residues. The CDR3 here is CASRSSSTDTQYF. CDR3 sequence (DNA): TGTGCCAGCAGGAGCTCAAGCACAGATACGCAGTATTTT.

This clone showed up just a few times. The V call is TRBV7-9, the J call TRBJ1-1; tentatively, D is TRBD1 (6 bases). Germline lookup yields CDR1 SEHNR and CDR2 FQNEAQ (reference sequence). The CDR3 loop spans 14 amino acids. V lost 4 bases and J lost 2, with 11 bases in between. The CDR3 bases are TGTGCCAGCAGCTGGGGACAACTCAACACTGAAGCTTTCTTT. Protein sequence: CASSWGQLNTEAFF.

V is TRBV10-1 and J is TRBJ1-6; D is ambiguous. Between the trimmed V and J ends, which lost 5 bases and 14 bases, there was a span of 22 bases. Germline V gene lookup returns CDR1 WNHNN and CDR2 SYGVQD (reference sequence). This CDR3 has 15 residues. The CDR3 bases are TGCGCCAGCAGTCCTGGACCAGGCATCGGATCGTCCCTCCACTTT. Its protein is CASSPGPGIGSSLHF.

This clone was picked up one time. The chain links TRBV27 to TRBJ2-1, with 8 bases aligning to TRBD2. Germline lookup yields CDR1 MNHEY and CDR2 SMNVEV (reference sequence). The CDR3 contains 15 residues. V lost 2 bases, J lost 8 bases, and 8 bases stayed unmatched. The CDR3 DNA follows: TGTGCCAGCAGTTTAGCGGCTAGCGGGCTCGATGAGCAGTTCTTC. Translated: CASSLAASGLDEQFF.

This clone was detected once. Other DNA sequences within the sample encode an identical CDR3. The chain combines TRBV10-1 with TRBJ2-7; D possibly corresponds to TRBD2 (5 bases). CDR3 size: 13 residues. V was trimmed by 5 bases and J by 1 base, leaving 9 bases between them. The germline V gene encodes CDR1 WNHNN and CDR2 SYGVQD (reference sequence). The CDR3 DNA reads TGCGCCAGCAGTAGCGGCCAATCCTACGAGCAGTACTTC. Its translation is CASSSGQSYEQYF.

The rearrangement joins TRBV5-5 to TRBJ2-7; 8 bases map to TRBD1. The germline gives CDR1 SGHKS, CDR2 YYEKEE (reference sequence). CDR3 length: 15 amino acids. V gave up 4 bases and J gave up 3 bases; unmatched junction bases: 9. For the CDR3, the DNA is TGTGCCAGCAGCAACAGACAGGGGATCGACTACGAGCAGTACTTC. Protein: CASSNRQGIDYEQYF. Filled out from reference TRBV5-5 and TRBJ2-7, the complete variable domain reads DAGVTQSPTHLIKTRGQQVTLRCSPISGHKSVSWYQQVLGQGPQFIFQYYEKEERGRGNFPDRFSARQFPNYSSELNVNALLLGDSALYLCASSNRQGIDYEQYFGPGTRLTVT.

The V and J genes are TRBV7-9 and TRBJ2-1; no firm D call. The V end was cut by 5 bases, the J end by 5 bases, with 7 bases between. Germline V gene lookup returns CDR1 SEHNR and CDR2 FQNEAQ (reference sequence). The length of the CDR3 is 12 residues. Here the CDR3 DNA reads TGTGCCAGCAGCAACCGGGACAATGAGCAGTTCTTC. Amino acid sequence: CASSNRDNEQFF.

CDR3 DNA sequence: TGTGCCAGCAGTGAAGTGATTGACCGTCCAGATCAGCAGTACTTC. Encoded protein: CASSEVIDRPDQQYF. The gene calls are TRBV6-1 and TRBJ2-7, with D hard to call. The CDR3 totals 15 residues. Germline V gene data show CDR1 as MNHNS and CDR2 as SASEGT. The germline V and J ends were trimmed by 1 base and 8 bases, with 18 bases remaining between them.

This chain connects TRBV5-6 to TRBJ2-7; D is ambiguous. The CDR3 is 14 residues long. Germline V CDR1 and CDR2: SGHDT, YYEEEE. V was shortened by 0 bases and J by 5 bases, with 12 bases between the two germline ends. CDR3 amino acids: CASSLVTPADEQYF. The CDR3 DNA reads as TGTGCCAGCAGCTTGGTGACACCTGCGGACGAGCAGTACTTC.

This clone was counted once. This chain uses TRBV28 with TRBJ1-5, with D uncertain. The CDR3 runs to 16 residues. Germline V gene lookup returns CDR1 MDHEN and CDR2 SYDVKM. With 6 bases removed from V and 2 bases from J, the gap between germline ends came to 17 bases. In nucleotides, the CDR3 is TGTGCCAGCAGACATCTCCTCAACGGGGGCAATCAGCCCCAGCATTTT. It is translated as CASRHLLNGGNQPQHF.

The chain uses TRBV7-2 and TRBJ1-6; 9 bases are a match to TRBD1. The V gene end was trimmed by 5 bases and the J gene end by 9 bases; junction bases not matched to a gene: 5. The germline gives CDR1 SGHTA, CDR2 FQGNSA. This CDR3 is 14 amino acids long. This CDR3 is CASSLQGAGSPLHF. Written as DNA, the CDR3 is TGTGCCAGCAGCCTACAGGGGGCAGGTTCACCCCTCCACTTT.

This chain connects TRBV5-1 to TRBJ2-1, with TRBD2 matching 9 bases. The CDR3 covers 14 residues. V gave up 5 bases and J gave up 5 bases; unmatched junction bases: 5. The germline V gene encodes CDR1 SGHRS and CDR2 YFSETQ. The CDR3 bases are TGCGCCAGCAGTGGACTAGCGAGAAACAATGAGCAGTTCTTC. This gives the protein CASSGLARNNEQFF.

The CDR3 nucleotides are TGTGCCAGCAGTTTATCACAGTACTACGAGCAGTACTTC. Amino acids: CASSLSQYYEQYF. V is TRBV27 and J is TRBJ2-7, with D uncertain. The germline V and J ends were trimmed by 0 bases and 3 bases, with 6 bases remaining between them. The CDR3 extends over 13 amino acids. The V gene's germline CDR1 is MNHEY and CDR2 SMNVEV (reference sequence).

The V and J genes are TRBV6-5 and TRBJ1-2; 8 bases fit TRBD1. There are 13 residues in the CDR3. V lost 10 bases and J lost 6; bases outside the gene matches: 10. Germline CDR1 reads MNHEY; CDR2 reads SVGAGI. CDR3 nucleotide sequence: TGTGCCACCCAGACAGGGGATACGGATGGCTACACCTTC. The encoded protein is CATQTGDTDGYTF.

The rearrangement joins TRBV4-1 to TRBJ1-2; weak D call: TRBD1 (6 bases). V shed 1 base and J shed 6 bases, with 18 bases lying between them. CDR3 length equals 16 residues. In germline, CDR1 is MGHRA, CDR2 YSYEKL. The DNA for the CDR3 is TGCGCCAGCAGCCAAGTCGCGGAGGGGGACGAGAATGGCTACACCTTC. As protein: CASSQVAEGDENGYTF.

The CDR3 sequence is CASTAGAGVGNEQFF. The DNA for the CDR3 is TGTGCCAGCACCGCCGGGGCGGGGGTCGGCAATGAGCAGTTCTTC. The J gene is TRBJ2-1, the V gene TRBV2; TRBD2 matches at 7 bases. After removal of 7 bases from V and 6 bases from J, the junction contained 12 bases not matched to a gene. The CDR3 length is 15 residues. Looked up from germline, CDR1 is SNHLY and CDR2 is FYNNEI.

This chain joins TRBV3-1 (or the pseudogene TRBV3-2) and TRBJ1-2; TRBD1 matches 7 bases. The CDR3 is 13 residues long. J gave up 7 bases and V 1 base, and 3 bases lay outside the gene matches. CDR1 and CDR2 (germline): LGHDT, YNNKEL (reference sequence). The CDR3 nucleotides are TGTGCCAGCAGCCAAGGACAGGGTCGTGGCTACACCTTC. This gives the protein CASSQGQGRGYTF.

The chain uses TRBV11-3 and TRBJ1-3, with D tentatively TRBD1 (5 bases). Germline V gene lookup returns CDR1 SGHNT and CDR2 YENEEA. CDR3 length equals 14 residues. V gave up 4 bases and J gave up 7 bases, with 14 bases separating them. CDR3 amino acids: CASSSSPTENTIYF. CDR3 in DNA: TGTGCCAGCAGCTCTTCCCCGACAGAGAACACCATATATTTT. The whole variable domain, filled in from reference TRBV11-3 and TRBJ1-3, reads EAGVVQSPRYKIIEKKQPVAFWCNPISGHNTLYWYLQNLGQGPELLIRYENEEAVDDSQLPKDRFSAERLKGVDSTLKIQPAELGDSAVYLCASSSSPTENTIYFGEGSWLTVV.

The chain links TRBV6-5 to TRBJ1-1, with D unresolved. Germline V gene data show CDR1 as MNHEY and CDR2 as SVGAGI. CDR3 size: 15 residues. V was cut by 2 bases and J by 4 bases, with 14 bases left in between. The DNA for the CDR3 is TGTGCCAGCAGTTACCCAAGTGGGGTCCTCACTGAAGCTTTCTTT. Translated: CASSYPSGVLTEAFF.

The chain joins TRBV9 to TRBJ2-1, with 10 bases fitting TRBD2. Trimming cost V 5 bases and J 5 bases; bases outside gene matches: 19. This CDR3 spans 19 amino acids. CDR1 is SGDLS and CDR2 is YYNGEE in the germline V gene. The CDR3 loop is CASSKVRAGTSVTDNEQFF. CDR3 DNA: TGTGCCAGCAGTAAAGTGCGGGCCGGGACTAGCGTGACAGACAATGAGCAGTTCTTC.

The rearrangement links TRBV6-5 to TRBJ2-5; TRBD2 matches 11 bases. The V gene's germline CDR1 is MNHEY and CDR2 SVGAGI. This CDR3 is 14 amino acids long. V gave up 8 bases and J gave up 4 bases; unmatched junction bases: 6. In DNA, the CDR3 is TGTGCCAGCGTTAGCGGGGGGGCCCCAGAGACCCAGTACTTC. Encoded protein: CASVSGGAPETQYF.

The chain has TRBV6-2 or TRBV6-3 and TRBJ2-1; D gene unclear. CDR3 length: 13 residues. Germline V gene lookup returns CDR1 MNHEY and CDR2 SVGEGT. V lost 0 bases and J lost 7, with 7 bases in between. The CDR3 here is CASSYSSLNEQFF. CDR3 sequence (DNA): TGTGCCAGCAGTTACTCGTCGTTAAATGAGCAGTTCTTC.

The chain carries TRBV9 and TRBJ2-5; no reliable D call. Looked up from germline, CDR1 is SGDLS and CDR2 is YYNGEE. The ends were cut back, 4 bases at V and 1 base at J, with 8 bases in the middle. This CDR3 is 13 amino acids long. The CDR3 region has the DNA TGTGCCAGCAGCCCCCGACCCCAAGAGACCCAGTACTTC. This translates into CASSPRPQETQYF.